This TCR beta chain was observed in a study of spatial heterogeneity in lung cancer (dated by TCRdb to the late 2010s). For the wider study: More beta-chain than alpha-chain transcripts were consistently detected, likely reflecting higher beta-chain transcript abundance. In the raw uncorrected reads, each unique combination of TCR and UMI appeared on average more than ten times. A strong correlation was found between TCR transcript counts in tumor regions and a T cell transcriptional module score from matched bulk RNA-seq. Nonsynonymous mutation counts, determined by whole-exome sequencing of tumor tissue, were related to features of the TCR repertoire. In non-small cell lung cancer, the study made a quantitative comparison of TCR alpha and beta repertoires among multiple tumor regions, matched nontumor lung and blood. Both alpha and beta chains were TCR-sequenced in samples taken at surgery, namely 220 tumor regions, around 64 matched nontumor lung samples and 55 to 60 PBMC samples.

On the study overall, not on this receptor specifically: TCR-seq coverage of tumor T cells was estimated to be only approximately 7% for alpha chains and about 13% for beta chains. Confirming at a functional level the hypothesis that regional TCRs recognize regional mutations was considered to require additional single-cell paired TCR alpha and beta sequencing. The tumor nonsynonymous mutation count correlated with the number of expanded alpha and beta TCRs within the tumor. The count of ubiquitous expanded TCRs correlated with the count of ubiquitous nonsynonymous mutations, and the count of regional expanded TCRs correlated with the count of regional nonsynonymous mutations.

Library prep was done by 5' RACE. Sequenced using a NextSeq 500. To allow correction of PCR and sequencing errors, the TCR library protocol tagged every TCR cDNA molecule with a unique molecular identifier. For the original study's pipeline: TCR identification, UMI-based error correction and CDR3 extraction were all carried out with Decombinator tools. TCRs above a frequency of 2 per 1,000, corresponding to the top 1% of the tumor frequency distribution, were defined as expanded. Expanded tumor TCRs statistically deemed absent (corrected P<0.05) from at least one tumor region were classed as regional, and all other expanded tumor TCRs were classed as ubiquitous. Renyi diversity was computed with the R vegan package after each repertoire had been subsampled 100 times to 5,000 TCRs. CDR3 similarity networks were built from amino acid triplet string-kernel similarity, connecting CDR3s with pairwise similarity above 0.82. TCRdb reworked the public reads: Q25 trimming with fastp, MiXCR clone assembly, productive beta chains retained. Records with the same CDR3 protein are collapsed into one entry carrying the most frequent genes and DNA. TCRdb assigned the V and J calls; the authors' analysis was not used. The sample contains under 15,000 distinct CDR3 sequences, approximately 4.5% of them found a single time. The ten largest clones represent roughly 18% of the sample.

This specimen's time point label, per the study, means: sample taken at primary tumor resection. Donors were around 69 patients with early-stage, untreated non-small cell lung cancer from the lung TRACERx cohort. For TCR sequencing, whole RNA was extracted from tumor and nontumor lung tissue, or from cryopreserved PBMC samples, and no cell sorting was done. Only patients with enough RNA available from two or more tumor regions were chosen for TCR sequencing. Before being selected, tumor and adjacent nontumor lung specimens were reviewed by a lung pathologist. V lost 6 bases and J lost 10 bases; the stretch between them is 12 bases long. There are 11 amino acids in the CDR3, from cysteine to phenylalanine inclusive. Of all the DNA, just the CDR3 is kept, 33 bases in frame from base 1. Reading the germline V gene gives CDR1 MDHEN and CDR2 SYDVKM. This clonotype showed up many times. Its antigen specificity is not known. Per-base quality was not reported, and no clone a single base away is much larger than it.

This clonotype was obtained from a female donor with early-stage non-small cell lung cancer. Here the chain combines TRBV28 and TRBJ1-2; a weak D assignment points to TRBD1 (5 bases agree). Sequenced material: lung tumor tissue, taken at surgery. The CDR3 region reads CASRSTADYTF. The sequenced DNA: TGTGCCAGCAGATCGACAGCAGACTACACCTTC.